The T cell receptor beta chain under discussion was sequenced for a study of blood T cell repertoires in COVID-19. Here immunoSEQ multiplex PCR was the method, and the copy in TCRdb shows in-frame clones only, minus some. The table includes about 270,000 clones, approximately 86% detected once. Germline V gives CDR1 MGHDK, CDR2 SYGVNS. V trimming: 5 bases; J trimming: 1 base; junction bases outside the gene matches: 4. The CDR3 totals 15 residues. Participant reports of clinical history set cohort assignment. The specimen sequenced was PBMCs or T cells enriched from blood (not recorded which). This receptor was identified in a woman aged 18 to 35 who had recovered from COVID-19. The chain is built from TRBV25-1 and TRBJ1-1, with 10 bases matching TRBD1. The CDR3 loop is CASSQGDRGNTEAFF. The CDR3 nucleotides are TGTGCCAGCAGTCAGGGGGACAGGGGGAACACTGAAGCTTTCTTT.